One sample yielded the 10 T cell receptor beta chains listed below, sequenced in a study of T cells in Graves' hyperthyroidism and ophthalmopathy. Amplification targeted TCR beta CDR3 regions from RNA transcripts. Researchers ran a first-round RT-PCR on the TCR CDR3 using the HTBI primer set. TCRdb re-derived calls from the multiplex PCR reads in MiXCR, one entry per CDR3 protein. The data contain approximately 570,000 distinct CDR3 sequences, roughly 21% of them singletons. Sequencing was performed on blood. These receptors all stem from a man aged 40-50 years with Graves' ophthalmopathy.

The chain recombines TRBV27 with TRBJ1-1; possibly TRBD1 for D (6 bases). V was cut by 1 base and J by 5 bases, with 11 bases left in between. The CDR3 has 14 residues. CDR1 is MNHEY and CDR2 is SMNVEV in the germline V gene (reference sequence). In DNA, the CDR3 is TGTGCCAGCAGTTTATGGGGGCCTGCGACTGAAGCTTTCTTT. This translates into CASSLWGPATEAFF.

The chain is built from TRBV19 and TRBJ2-3; D is ambiguous. V lost 1 base to trimming and J lost 1 base, with 9 bases between them. CDR1 LNHDA and CDR2 SQIVND come from the germline V gene (reference sequence). There are 15 residues in the CDR3. As DNA, the CDR3 is TGTGCCAGTAGTATAGGGCCCTACGGCACAGATACGCAGTATTTT. It yields the protein CASSIGPYGTDTQYF.

V gene TRBV4-3 combines with J gene TRBJ2-3, with TRBD2 matching 10 bases. This CDR3 has 18 residues. J lost 8 bases, V lost 0 bases, and 14 bases had no gene match. Germline V lookup: CDR1 LGHNA, CDR2 YSLEER. The CDR3: CASSQELNPGLALGTQYF. The CDR3 DNA is TGCGCCAGCAGCCAAGAGCTAAACCCGGGACTAGCGTTGGGTACGCAGTATTTT.

This clonotype was observed a handful of times. The rearrangement joins TRBV6-1 to TRBJ2-3, with D possibly matching TRBD2 (7 bases). V was pared by 0 bases and J by 0 bases, with 16 bases between. The length of the CDR3 is 18 residues. In germline, CDR1 is MNHNS, CDR2 SASEGT. The CDR3: CASSEAGGGAASTDTQYF. The CDR3 DNA sequence: TGTGCCAGCAGTGAAGCGGGGGGGGGGGCGGCTAGCACAGATACGCAGTATTTT.

CDR3 nucleotide sequence: TGCAGTGCTAGGGAACTAGCGGGAGGGGGTTCCGATGAGCAGTTCTTC. Its protein is CSARELAGGGSDEQFF. The rearrangement links TRBV20-1 to TRBJ2-1; 13 bases align to TRBD2. The CDR3 has 16 amino acids. In germline, CDR1 is DFQATT, CDR2 SNEGSKA (reference sequence). V trimming: 3 bases; J trimming: 8 bases; junction bases outside the gene matches: 10.

At least ten counts were recorded for this clonotype. The chain recombines TRBV7-9 with TRBJ2-1, with 8 nucleotides matching TRBD2. Trimming at V came to 3 bases and at J to 6 bases, leaving 7 bases not matched to a gene. This CDR3 region has 15 residues. Germline CDR1 is SEHNR and CDR2 is FQNEAQ (reference sequence). Here the CDR3 DNA reads TGTGCCAGCAGCTTCTTAGCGGGGCCGACCAATGAGCAGTTCTTC. This translates into CASSFLAGPTNEQFF. Complete variable domain (other parts from reference TRBV7-9 and TRBJ2-1): DTGVSQNPRHKITKRGQNVTFRCDPISEHNRLYWYRQTLGQGPEFLTYFQNEAQLEKSRLLSDRFSAERPKGSFSTLEIQRTEQGDSAMYLCASSFLAGPTNEQFFGPGTRLTVL.

There are a few counts of this clonotype. This chain connects TRBV9 to TRBJ1-6; TRBD1 matches at 7 bases. Germline V gene data show CDR1 as SGDLS and CDR2 as YYNGEE. CDR3 length equals 15 residues. The junction had 10 bases not matched to a gene; V was cut back by 4 bases and J by 9 bases. In nucleotides, the CDR3 is TGTGCCAGCAGCATGCAGGGGGTTCAGGGTTCACCCCTCCACTTT. The encoded protein is CASSMQGVQGSPLHF.

The genes are TRBV5-1 and TRBJ1-2; D not certain. Germline loops: CDR1 SGHRS, CDR2 YFSETQ. V shed 4 bases and J shed 8 bases, with 18 bases lying between them. The CDR3 is 14 residues long. The CDR3 DNA sequence: TGCGCCAGCAGCAGCGACTGGAGGTCTGGGGGCTACACCTTC. Its translation is CASSSDWRSGGYTF.

A few counts support this clonotype. The genes are TRBV20-1 and TRBJ2-1; D is possibly TRBD1 (5 bases). Trimming stripped 3 bases from V and 8 bases from J, with 8 bases between. The CDR3 consists of 11 residues. Germline lookup yields CDR1 DFQATT and CDR2 SNEGSKA (reference sequence). CDR3 protein: CSASSRDEQFF. DNA for the CDR3: TGCAGTGCTAGCTCCAGGGATGAGCAGTTCTTC.

This clonotype was observed many times. The chain links TRBV5-5 to TRBJ2-1; D remains ambiguous. The V gene lost 1 base and the J gene lost 0 bases, with 8 bases spanning the gap. The CDR3 length is 15 residues. CDR1 is SGHKS, CDR2 YYEKEE, per germline (reference sequence). CDR3 sequence (DNA): TGTGCCAGCAGCTTGTTGACTCTCTCCTACAATGAGCAGTTCTTC. It yields the protein CASSLLTLSYNEQFF.